The 22 T cell receptor beta chains below all came from one sample that was sequenced in a study of siplizumab effects on memory and regulatory T cells. This table comes from immunoSEQ multiplex PCR, and its TCRdb copy is limited to in-frame clones, with some not included. The data show 50,000 to 75,000 clones, with roughly 96% seen just once and around 0.093% held by the top ten. Material: naive CD8+ T cells sorted from blood. These receptors were collected from a human donor in good health.

V usage is TRBV9 and J usage is TRBJ2-1; the D is unclear. The germline V and J ends were trimmed by 0 bases and 7 bases, with 8 bases remaining between them. Germline CDR1 reads SGDLS; CDR2 reads YYNGEE. The CDR3 runs 13 residues. The CDR3: CASSVVSGNEQFF. In DNA, the CDR3 is TGTGCCAGCAGCGTAGTTAGTGGGAATGAGCAGTTCTTC.

V and J are TRBV7-6 and TRBJ1-2; no clear D. Trimming removed 3 bases at V and 4 bases at J, with 9 bases between. CDR1 is SGHVS and CDR2 is FNYEAQ in the germline V gene. This CDR3 has 13 amino acids. CDR3 sequence: CASSFGRSYGYTF. The CDR3 region has the DNA TGTGCCAGCAGCTTTGGACGGAGCTATGGCTACACCTTC.

Written as DNA, the CDR3 is TGTGCCAGCAGCTTAGTACAGGGGGCGTACGAGCAGTACTTC. Its translation: CASSLVQGAYEQYF. This chain connects TRBV7-9 to TRBJ2-7, with 9 bases fitting TRBD1. Germline V CDR1 and CDR2: SEHNR, FQNEAQ (reference sequence). This CDR3 spans 14 amino acids. Trimming cost V 1 base and J 4 bases; bases outside gene matches: 2.

The J gene is TRBJ1-1, the V gene TRBV5-4; D may be TRBD1 (6 bases). Looked up from germline, CDR1 is SGHNT and CDR2 is YYREEE (reference sequence). The CDR3 is 15 residues long. Trimming removed 1 base from V and 4 bases from J, with 14 bases in between. The CDR3 region has the DNA TGTGCCAGCAGCTTGCTTAGGGGGGTTGGCACTGAAGCTTTCTTT. Its translation is CASSLLRGVGTEAFF.

The J gene is TRBJ1-2, the V gene TRBV4-1; no firm D call. The CDR3 is 12 amino acids. Germline V CDR1 and CDR2: MGHRA, YSYEKL. V shed 1 base and J shed 6 bases, with 6 bases lying between them. This CDR3 is CASSQGRDGYTF. The CDR3 region has the DNA TGCGCCAGCAGCCAAGGACGGGATGGCTACACCTTC.

The chain recombines TRBV5-4 with TRBJ2-3; 8 bases map to TRBD2. The CDR3 has 16 residues. CDR1 and CDR2 from the germline V gene are SGHNT and YYREEE (reference sequence). After removal of 4 bases from V and 2 bases from J, the junction contained 9 bases not matched to a gene. The chain's CDR3 is CASSAGGLPITDTQYF. DNA of the CDR3: TGTGCCAGCAGCGCGGGGGGACTACCGATCACAGATACGCAGTATTTT.

This clone is a singleton in its sample. The chain joins TRBV9 to TRBJ2-5, with D perhaps assigned TRBD1 or TRBD2 (5 bases each). This CDR3 has 15 amino acids. Germline CDR1 is SGDLS and CDR2 is YYNGEE. V dropped 0 bases and J dropped 1 base, with 10 bases sitting between them. The CDR3 sequence: CASSVEGLAQETQYF. The CDR3 DNA is TGTGCCAGCAGCGTAGAGGGGCTAGCCCAAGAGACCCAGTACTTC.

The V gene is TRBV4-3, the J gene TRBJ2-3, with D perhaps matching TRBD2 (6 bases). V lost 4 bases and J lost 3, with 14 bases in between. Germline assignment: CDR1 LGHNA and CDR2 YSLEER. The CDR3 totals 15 residues. The CDR3 loop is CASSRTSLGTDTQYF. CDR3 DNA: TGCGCCAGCAGCCGAACTAGCCTAGGGACAGATACGCAGTATTTT.

The chain couples TRBV29-1 to TRBJ2-5; 10 bases line up with TRBD2. The CDR3 length is 15 residues. V dropped 7 bases and J dropped 5; count of bases not matched to a gene: 13. Germline values: CDR1 SQVTM, CDR2 ANQGSEA. Here the CDR3 reads CSAAPTSGDGETQYF. The DNA for the CDR3 is TGCAGCGCCGCCCCCACTAGCGGGGACGGGGAGACCCAGTACTTC.

The chain employs TRBV7-9 and TRBJ2-3; a weak D match, TRBD1 (6 bases). V was cut by 0 bases and J by 5 bases, with 9 bases left in between. The CDR3 covers 14 residues. Germline V gene lookup returns CDR1 SEHNR and CDR2 FQNEAQ (reference sequence). CDR3 region: CASSLAGAIDTQYF. CDR3 DNA sequence: TGTGCCAGCAGCTTAGCGGGGGCCATAGATACGCAGTATTTT. The full variable domain, in which reference TRBV7-9 and TRBJ2-3 provide the parts outside the CDR3, is DTGVSQNPRHKITKRGQNVTFRCDPISEHNRLYWYRQTLGQGPEFLTYFQNEAQLEKSRLLSDRFSAERPKGSFSTLEIQRTEQGDSAMYLCASSLAGAIDTQYFGPGTRLTVL.

This rearrangement joins TRBV6-6 to TRBJ1-2; no firm D call. The V end lost 0 bases, the J end lost 7 bases, and 3 bases lay between the germline ends. Germline-derived CDR1 and CDR2 are MNHNY and SVGAGI (reference sequence). This CDR3 has 11 amino acids. The DNA of the CDR3 is TGTGCCAGCAGTTACTCCTCTGGCTACACCTTC. Protein sequence: CASSYSSGYTF.

The chain carries TRBV5-4 and TRBJ2-7; D tentatively fits TRBD1 or TRBD2 (5 bases each). Deletions cut 6 bases from V and 2 bases from J, with 18 bases between. CDR1 SGHNT and CDR2 YYREEE come from the germline V gene (reference sequence). The CDR3 is 15 residues long. The CDR3 DNA follows: TGTGCCAGCACCCAATCCGTCGGGGCGGCCTACGAGCAGTACTTC. Its protein is CASTQSVGAAYEQYF.

The chain combines TRBV13 with TRBJ2-1; 9 bases agree with TRBD1. Germline V gene sequence: CDR1 PRHDT, CDR2 FYEKMQ (reference sequence). The CDR3 runs 15 residues. Trimming at V came to 4 bases and at J to 0 bases, leaving 1 base not matched to a gene. This CDR3 reads CASSSDRGSYNEQFF. DNA of the CDR3: TGTGCCAGCAGCTCGGACAGGGGCTCCTACAATGAGCAGTTCTTC.

The chain carries TRBV25-1 and TRBJ1-1; D not certain. Germline V CDR1 and CDR2: MGHDK, SYGVNS. V lost 2 bases to trimming and J lost 3 bases, with 10 bases between them. The CDR3 has 14 residues. CDR3 DNA: TGTGCCAGCAGTGAAACCCTCGGGGACACTGAAGCTTTCTTT. This sequence encodes CASSETLGDTEAFF.

The sample holds a few counts of this clone. V is TRBV2 and J is TRBJ1-5; D remains ambiguous. V was shortened by 3 bases and J by 0 bases, with 9 bases between the two germline ends. The V gene's germline CDR1 is SNHLY and CDR2 FYNNEI. This CDR3 has 15 residues. The CDR3 coding sequence is TGTGCCAGCAGTGACCCGGTAAATAGCAATCAGCCCCAGCATTTT. Amino acids: CASSDPVNSNQPQHF.

V is TRBV29-1 and J is TRBJ2-1; 12 bases match TRBD1. With V trimmed by 7 bases and J by 7 bases, 11 bases remained unmatched. The CDR3 totals 15 residues. In germline, CDR1 is SQVTM, CDR2 ANQGSEA. CDR3 protein: CSAPPGQGARNEQFF. Here the CDR3 DNA reads TGCAGCGCTCCCCCGGGACAGGGGGCGCGTAATGAGCAGTTCTTC.

The J gene is TRBJ1-4, the V gene TRBV19, with 7 bases lining up with TRBD1. V lost 1 base to trimming and J lost 7 bases; unmatched junction nucleotides: 6. The CDR3 runs 15 residues. Germline loops: CDR1 LNHDA, CDR2 SQIVND (reference sequence). Here the CDR3 DNA reads TGTGCCAGTAGTATAGTAGTTACAGGGGCTGAAAAACTGTTTTTT. It is translated as CASSIVVTGAEKLFF.

This chain uses TRBV6-5 with TRBJ1-2, with D possibly being TRBD1 (5 bases). With 2 bases removed from V and 3 bases from J, the gap between germline ends came to 10 bases. CDR3 length equals 14 residues. Germline-derived CDR1 and CDR2 are MNHEY and SVGAGI. The CDR3, as DNA: TGTGCCAGCAGTTACACGACAGACCACTATGGCTACACCTTC. Its protein product is CASSYTTDHYGYTF.

The rearrangement joins TRBV27 to TRBJ2-7, with TRBD2 as a possible D gene (6 bases). This CDR3 is built from 14 residues. V lost 3 bases to trimming and J lost 3 bases, with 12 bases between them. Germline V gene sequence: CDR1 MNHEY, CDR2 SMNVEV (reference sequence). The CDR3 nucleotides read TGTGCCAGCAGTTTTTCCGCGGGGCACTACGAGCAGTACTTC. It is translated as CASSFSAGHYEQYF.

The chain carries TRBV10-2 and TRBJ2-3; weak D call: TRBD2 (6 bases). Trimming removed 7 bases from V and 2 bases from J, with 13 bases in between. The CDR3 has 14 residues. The V gene's germline CDR1 is WSHSY and CDR2 SAAADI. The CDR3 loop is CASTRGGATDTQYF. The CDR3 region has the DNA TGCGCCAGCACCCGGGGAGGAGCCACAGATACGCAGTATTTT.

The V call is TRBV28, the J call TRBJ2-3; D unresolved. Germline V lookup: CDR1 MDHEN, CDR2 SYDVKM. V gave up 3 bases and J gave up 0 bases, with 7 bases separating them. This CDR3 is 14 amino acids long. DNA of the CDR3: TGTGCCAGCAGTTTGGTGGGTAGCACAGATACGCAGTATTTT. Its translation: CASSLVGSTDTQYF.

The chain couples TRBV11-2 to TRBJ2-7, with 12 bases lining up with TRBD1. The V and J ends lost 5 bases and 5 bases, in that order; junction bases with no gene match: 4. The length of the CDR3 is 14 residues. CDR1 and CDR2 (germline): SGHAT, FQNNGV. DNA for the CDR3: TGTGCCAGCAGCGTCGGGACAGGGGGCCACGAGCAGTACTTC. Protein sequence: CASSVGTGGHEQYF. The complete variable domain, with remaining parts taken from reference TRBV11-2 and TRBJ2-7, reads EAGVAQSPRYKIIEKRQSVAFWCNPISGHATLYWYQQILGQGPKLLIQFQNNGVVDDSQLPKDRFSAERLKGVDSTLKIQPAKLEDSAVYLCASSVGTGGHEQYFGPGTRLTVT.